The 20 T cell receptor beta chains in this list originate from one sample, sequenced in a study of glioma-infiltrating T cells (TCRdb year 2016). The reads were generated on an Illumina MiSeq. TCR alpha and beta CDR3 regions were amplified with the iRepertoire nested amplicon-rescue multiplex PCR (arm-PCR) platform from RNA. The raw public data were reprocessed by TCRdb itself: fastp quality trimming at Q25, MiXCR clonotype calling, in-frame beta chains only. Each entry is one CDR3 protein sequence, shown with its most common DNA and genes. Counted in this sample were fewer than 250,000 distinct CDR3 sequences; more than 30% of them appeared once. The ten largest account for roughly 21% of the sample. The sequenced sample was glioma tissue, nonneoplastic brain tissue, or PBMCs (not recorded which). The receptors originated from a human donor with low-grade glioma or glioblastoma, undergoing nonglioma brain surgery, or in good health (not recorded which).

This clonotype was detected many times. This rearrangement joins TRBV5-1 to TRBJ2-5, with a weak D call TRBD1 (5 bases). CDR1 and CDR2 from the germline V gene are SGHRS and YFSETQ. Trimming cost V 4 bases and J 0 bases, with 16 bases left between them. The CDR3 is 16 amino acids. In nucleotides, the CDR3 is TGCGCCAGCAGCCCTGACAGATATTCGTACCAAGAGACCCAGTACTTC. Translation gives CASSPDRYSYQETQYF.

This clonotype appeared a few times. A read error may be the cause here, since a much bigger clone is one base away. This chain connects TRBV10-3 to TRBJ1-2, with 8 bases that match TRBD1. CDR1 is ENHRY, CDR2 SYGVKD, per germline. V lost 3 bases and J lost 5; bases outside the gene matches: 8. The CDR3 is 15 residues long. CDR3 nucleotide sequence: TGTGCCATCAGTGAACAGGGGGGGTCAAGTTATGGCTACACCTTC. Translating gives CAISEQGGSSYGYTF.

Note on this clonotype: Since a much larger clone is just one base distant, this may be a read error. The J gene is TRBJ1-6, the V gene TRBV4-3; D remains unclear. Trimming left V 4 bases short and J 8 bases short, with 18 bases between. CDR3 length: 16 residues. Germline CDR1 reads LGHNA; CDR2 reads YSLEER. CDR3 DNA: TGCGCCAGCAGCCCTATACCTCCACGAACGGATTCACCCCTCCACTTT. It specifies CASSPIPPRTDSPLHF.

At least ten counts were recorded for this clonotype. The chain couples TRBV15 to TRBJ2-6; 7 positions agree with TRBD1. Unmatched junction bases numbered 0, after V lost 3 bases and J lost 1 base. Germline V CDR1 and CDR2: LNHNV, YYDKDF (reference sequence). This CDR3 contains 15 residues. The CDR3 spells CATSRTGSGANVLTF. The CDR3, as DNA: TGTGCCACCAGCAGGACAGGGTCTGGGGCCAACGTCCTGACTTTC.

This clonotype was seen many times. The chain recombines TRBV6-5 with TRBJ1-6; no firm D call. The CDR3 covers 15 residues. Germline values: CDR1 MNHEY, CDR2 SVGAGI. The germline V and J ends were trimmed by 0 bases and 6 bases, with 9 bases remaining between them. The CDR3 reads CASSYSVTGNSPLHF. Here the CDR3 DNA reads TGTGCCAGCAGTTACTCGGTTACGGGTAATTCACCCCTCCACTTT.

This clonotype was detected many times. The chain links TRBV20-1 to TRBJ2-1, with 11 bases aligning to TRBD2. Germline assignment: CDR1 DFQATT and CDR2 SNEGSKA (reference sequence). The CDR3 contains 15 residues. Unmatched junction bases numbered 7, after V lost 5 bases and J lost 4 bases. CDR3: CSAPYGTSGYNEQFF. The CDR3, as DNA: TGCAGTGCTCCATATGGGACTAGCGGTTACAATGAGCAGTTCTTC.

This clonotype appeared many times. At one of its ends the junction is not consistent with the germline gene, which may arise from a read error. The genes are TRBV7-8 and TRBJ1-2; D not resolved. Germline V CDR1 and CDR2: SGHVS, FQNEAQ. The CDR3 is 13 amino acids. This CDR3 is CASSLGDNYGYTF. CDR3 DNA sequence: TGTGCCAGCAGTTTAGGTGATAACTATGGCTACACCTTC.

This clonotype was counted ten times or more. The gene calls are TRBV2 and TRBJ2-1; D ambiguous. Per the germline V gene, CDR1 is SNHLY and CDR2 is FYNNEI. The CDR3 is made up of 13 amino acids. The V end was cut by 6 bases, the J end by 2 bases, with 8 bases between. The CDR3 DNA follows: TGTGCCAGCAGAGAGAACCCCTACAATGAGCAGTTCTTC. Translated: CASRENPYNEQFF.

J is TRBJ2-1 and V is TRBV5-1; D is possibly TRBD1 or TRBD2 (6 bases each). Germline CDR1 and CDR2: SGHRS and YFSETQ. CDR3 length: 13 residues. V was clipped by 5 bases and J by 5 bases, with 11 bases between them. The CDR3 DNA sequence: TGCGCCAGCAGGCCGGGGGCGAACAATGAGCAGTTCTTC. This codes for CASRPGANNEQFF. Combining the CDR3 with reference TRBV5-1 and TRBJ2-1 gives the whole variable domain KAGVTQTPRYLIKTRGQQVTLSCSPISGHRSVSWYQQTPGQGLQFLFEYFSETQRNKGNFPGRFSGRQFSNSRSEMNVSTLELGDSALYLCASRPGANNEQFFGPGTRLTVL.

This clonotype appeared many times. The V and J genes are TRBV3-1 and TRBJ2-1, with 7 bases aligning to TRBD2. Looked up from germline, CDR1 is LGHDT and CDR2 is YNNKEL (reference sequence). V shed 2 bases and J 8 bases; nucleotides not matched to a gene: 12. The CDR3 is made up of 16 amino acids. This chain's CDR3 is CASSQLRWGEGDEQFF. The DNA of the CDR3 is TGTGCCAGCAGCCAATTACGCTGGGGGGAGGGAGATGAGCAGTTCTTC.

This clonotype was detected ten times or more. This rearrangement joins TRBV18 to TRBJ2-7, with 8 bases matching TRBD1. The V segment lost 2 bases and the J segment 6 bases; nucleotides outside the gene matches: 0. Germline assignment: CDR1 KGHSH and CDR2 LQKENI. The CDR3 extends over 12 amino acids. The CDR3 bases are TGTGCCAGCTCACCAGGACAGGGCGAGCAGTACTTC. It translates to CASSPGQGEQYF.

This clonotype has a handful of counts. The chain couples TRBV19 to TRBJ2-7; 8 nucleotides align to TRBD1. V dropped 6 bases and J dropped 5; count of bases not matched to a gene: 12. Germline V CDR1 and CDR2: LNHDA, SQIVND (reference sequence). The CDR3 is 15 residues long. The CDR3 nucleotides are TGTGCCAGTAGCCGGGGGACAGGAAGTTTGAACGAGCAGTACTTC. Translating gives CASSRGTGSLNEQYF.

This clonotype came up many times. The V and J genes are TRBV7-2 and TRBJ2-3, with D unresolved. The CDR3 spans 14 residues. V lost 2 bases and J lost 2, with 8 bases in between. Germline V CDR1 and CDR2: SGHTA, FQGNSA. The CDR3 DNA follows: TGTGCCAGCAGCTTAATGGTGACCACAGATACGCAGTATTTT. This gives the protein CASSLMVTTDTQYF.

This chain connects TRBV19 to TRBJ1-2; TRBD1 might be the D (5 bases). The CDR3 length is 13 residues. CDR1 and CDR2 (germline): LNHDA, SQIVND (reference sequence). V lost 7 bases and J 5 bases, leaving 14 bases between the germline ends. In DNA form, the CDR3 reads TGTGCCAGTACCCTAGGGGAACTTTATGGCTACACCTTC. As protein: CASTLGELYGYTF.

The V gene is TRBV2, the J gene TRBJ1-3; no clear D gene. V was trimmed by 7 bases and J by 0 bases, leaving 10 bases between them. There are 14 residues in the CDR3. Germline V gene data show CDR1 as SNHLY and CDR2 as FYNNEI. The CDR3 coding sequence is TGTGCCAGCAAGGTCGGCCACTCTGGAAACACCATATATTTT. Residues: CASKVGHSGNTIYF.

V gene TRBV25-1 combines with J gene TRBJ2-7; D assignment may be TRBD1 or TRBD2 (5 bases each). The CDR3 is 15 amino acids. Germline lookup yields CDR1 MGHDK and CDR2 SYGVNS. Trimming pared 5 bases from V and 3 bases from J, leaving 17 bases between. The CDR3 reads CASSIGAGPGYEQYF. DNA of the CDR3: TGTGCCAGCAGTATCGGGGCAGGACCCGGCTACGAGCAGTACTTC.

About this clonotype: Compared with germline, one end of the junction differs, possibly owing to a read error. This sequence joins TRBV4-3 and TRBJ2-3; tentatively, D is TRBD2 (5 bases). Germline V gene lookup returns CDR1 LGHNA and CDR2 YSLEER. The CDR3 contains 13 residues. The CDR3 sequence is CVSSQSRRDTQYF. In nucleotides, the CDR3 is TGCGTCAGCAGCCAAAGCCGGAGGGATACGCAGTATTTT.

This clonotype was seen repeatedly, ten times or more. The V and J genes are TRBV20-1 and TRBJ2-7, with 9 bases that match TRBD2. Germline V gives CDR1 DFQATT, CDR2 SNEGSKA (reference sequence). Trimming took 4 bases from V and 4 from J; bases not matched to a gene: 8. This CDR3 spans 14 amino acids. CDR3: CSAILTSGYYEQYF. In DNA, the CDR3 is TGCAGTGCTATCCTAACTAGCGGGTATTACGAGCAGTACTTC.

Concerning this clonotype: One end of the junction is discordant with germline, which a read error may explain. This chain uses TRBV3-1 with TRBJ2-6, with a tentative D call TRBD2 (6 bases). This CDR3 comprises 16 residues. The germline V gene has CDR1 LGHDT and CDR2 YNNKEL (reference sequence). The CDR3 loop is CASSQDVVRGTNVRTF. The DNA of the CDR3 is TGTGCCAGCAGCCAAGACGTAGTACGGGGGACCAACGTCCGGACTTTC.

The CDR3 here is CASSSRQDSSETQYF. The CDR3 nucleotides are TGTGCCAGCAGCTCGAGACAGGATAGCTCAGAGACCCAGTACTTC. The chain combines TRBV5-4 with TRBJ2-5; possibly TRBD1 for D (6 bases). The CDR3 consists of 15 residues. CDR1 is SGHNT and CDR2 is YYREEE in the germline V gene (reference sequence). The V end lost 3 bases, the J end lost 4 bases, and 16 bases lay between the germline ends.